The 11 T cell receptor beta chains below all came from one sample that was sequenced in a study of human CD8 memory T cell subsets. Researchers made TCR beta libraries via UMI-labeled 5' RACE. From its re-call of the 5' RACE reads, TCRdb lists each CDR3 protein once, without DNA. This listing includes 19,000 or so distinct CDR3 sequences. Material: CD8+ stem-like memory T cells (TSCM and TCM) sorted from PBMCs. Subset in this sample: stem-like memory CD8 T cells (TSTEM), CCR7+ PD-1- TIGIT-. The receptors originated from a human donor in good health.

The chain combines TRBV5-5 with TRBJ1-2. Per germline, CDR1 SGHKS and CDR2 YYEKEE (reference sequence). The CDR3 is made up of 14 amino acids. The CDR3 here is CASSLAGLRYGYTF.

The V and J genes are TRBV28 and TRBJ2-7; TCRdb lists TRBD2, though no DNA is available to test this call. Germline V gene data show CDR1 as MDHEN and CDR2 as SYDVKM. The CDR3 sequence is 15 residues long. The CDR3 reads CASSPVGSGRGEQYF.

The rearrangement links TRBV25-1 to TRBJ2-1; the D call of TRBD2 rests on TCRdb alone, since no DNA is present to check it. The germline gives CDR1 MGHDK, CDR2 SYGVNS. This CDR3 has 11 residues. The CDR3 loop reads CALQRGAEQFF.

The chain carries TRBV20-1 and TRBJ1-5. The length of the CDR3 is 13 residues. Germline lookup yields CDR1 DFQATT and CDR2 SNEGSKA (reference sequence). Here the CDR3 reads CSAREAHNQPQHF.

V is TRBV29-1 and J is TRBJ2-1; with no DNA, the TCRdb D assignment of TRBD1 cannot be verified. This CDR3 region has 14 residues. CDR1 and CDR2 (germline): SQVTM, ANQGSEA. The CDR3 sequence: CSVEGQGRDNEQFF.

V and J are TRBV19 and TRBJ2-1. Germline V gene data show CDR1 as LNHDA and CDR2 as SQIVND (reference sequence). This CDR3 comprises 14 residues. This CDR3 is CASSIGLHLNEQFF.

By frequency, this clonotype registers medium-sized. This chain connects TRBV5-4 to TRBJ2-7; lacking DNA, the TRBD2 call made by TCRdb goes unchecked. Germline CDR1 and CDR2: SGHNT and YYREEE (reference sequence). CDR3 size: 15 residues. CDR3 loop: CASSVKGASGLEQYF.

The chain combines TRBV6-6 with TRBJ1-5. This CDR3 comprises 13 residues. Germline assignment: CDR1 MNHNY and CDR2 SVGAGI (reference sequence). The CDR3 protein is CASSLGIDQPQHF.

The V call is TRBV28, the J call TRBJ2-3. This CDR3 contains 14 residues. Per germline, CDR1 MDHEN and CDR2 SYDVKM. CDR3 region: CASSPRSSTDTQYF. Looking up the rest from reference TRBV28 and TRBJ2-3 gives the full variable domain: DVKVTQSSRYLVKRTGEKVFLECVQDMDHENMFWYRQDPGLGLRLIYFSYDVKMKEKGDIPEGYSVSREKKERFSLILESASTNQTSMYLCASSPRSSTDTQYFGPGTRLTVL.

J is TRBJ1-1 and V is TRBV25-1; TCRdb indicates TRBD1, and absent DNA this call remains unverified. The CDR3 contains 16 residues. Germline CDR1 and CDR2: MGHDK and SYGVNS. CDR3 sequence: CASSARDSYSLTEAFF.

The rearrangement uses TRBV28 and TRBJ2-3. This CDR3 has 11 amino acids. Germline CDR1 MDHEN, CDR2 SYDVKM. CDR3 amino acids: CASSFKDTQYF.